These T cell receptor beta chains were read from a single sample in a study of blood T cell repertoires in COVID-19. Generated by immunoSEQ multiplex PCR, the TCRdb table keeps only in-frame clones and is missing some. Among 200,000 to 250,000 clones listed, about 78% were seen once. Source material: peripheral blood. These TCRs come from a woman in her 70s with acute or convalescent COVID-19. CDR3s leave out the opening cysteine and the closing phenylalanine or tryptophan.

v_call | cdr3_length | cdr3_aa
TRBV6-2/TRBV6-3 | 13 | ASSYFGSNTGELF
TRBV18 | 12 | ASSPPSGAYEQY
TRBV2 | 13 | ASSEIGQGGVLQY
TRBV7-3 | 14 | ASSPETGFDYNEQF
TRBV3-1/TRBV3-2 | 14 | ASSQGGWRQTYEQY
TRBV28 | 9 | ASSVADTIY
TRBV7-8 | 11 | ASSLVNVGGQY
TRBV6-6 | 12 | ASSLIQGGTEAF
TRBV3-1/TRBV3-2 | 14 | ASSQVRGPTGNTIY
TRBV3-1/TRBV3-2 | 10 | ASSLRWTEAF
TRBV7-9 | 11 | ATHRTVNEKLF
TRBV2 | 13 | ASRAGTATWREQY
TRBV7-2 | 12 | ASSPDSFYNEQF
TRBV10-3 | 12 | ATKEDRGPGGYT
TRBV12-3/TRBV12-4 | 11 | ASSSGGPQPQH
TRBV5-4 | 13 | ASTGTGGMEETQY
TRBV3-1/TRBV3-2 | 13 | ASSQAFSGSETQY
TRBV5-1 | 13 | ASSLAGTGQQPQH
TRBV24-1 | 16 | ATSDPTGHRSGANVLT
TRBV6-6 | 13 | ASSTLAGGGNEQF
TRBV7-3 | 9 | ASSTGDEQF
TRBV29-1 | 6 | SVGEGF
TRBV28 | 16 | ASSLWIRGAGGSDTQY
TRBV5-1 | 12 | ASSPAGSYNEQF
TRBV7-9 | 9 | ASSLGVEQY
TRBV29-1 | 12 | SVEDNGGNTEAF
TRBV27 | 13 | ASSFSSGSGYEQY
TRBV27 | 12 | APERSPPGCEQY
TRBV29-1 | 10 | SVIQNTDTQY
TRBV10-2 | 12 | ASRLAANTGELF
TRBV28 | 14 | ASSLSGLAVYNEQF
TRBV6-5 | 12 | ASPAGGGYNEQF
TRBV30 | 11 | AWAGRRGDEQY
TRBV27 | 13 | ASSLSGEGSYEQY
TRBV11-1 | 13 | ASTPGRGNTGELF
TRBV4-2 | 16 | ASSQRVGTGGFTGELF
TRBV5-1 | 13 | ASSLVGSVNTEAF
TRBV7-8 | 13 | ASSLVGDRGETQY
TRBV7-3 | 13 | ASSLEGLANNEQF
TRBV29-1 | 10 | SVYRGRHEQY
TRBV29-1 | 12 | SVEVPEGNYGYT
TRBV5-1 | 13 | ASSLEAGPGYEQY
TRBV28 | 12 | ASSLDGGPETQY
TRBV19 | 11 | AKRGQGEEKLF
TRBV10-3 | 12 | AISVEVRGQPQH
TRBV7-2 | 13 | ASSTGRFGANVLT
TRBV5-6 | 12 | ASSPTGGSQPQH
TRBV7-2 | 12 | ASSLLSSTYEQY
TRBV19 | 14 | ASSMTGGYSNQPQH
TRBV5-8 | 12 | ASSSRGLGSGYT
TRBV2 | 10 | ASRIQGNGYT
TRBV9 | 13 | ASSEEAGVKETQY
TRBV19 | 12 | ASSFASISDTQY
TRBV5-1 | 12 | ASSLLQGDTEAF
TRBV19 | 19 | ASSISSPGTSGSPTYSEQF
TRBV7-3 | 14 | ASSTGLAGETDTQY
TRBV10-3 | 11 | AIRVTGEETQY
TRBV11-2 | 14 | ASSGRLATSTDTQY
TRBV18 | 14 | ASSARRDRNNQPQH